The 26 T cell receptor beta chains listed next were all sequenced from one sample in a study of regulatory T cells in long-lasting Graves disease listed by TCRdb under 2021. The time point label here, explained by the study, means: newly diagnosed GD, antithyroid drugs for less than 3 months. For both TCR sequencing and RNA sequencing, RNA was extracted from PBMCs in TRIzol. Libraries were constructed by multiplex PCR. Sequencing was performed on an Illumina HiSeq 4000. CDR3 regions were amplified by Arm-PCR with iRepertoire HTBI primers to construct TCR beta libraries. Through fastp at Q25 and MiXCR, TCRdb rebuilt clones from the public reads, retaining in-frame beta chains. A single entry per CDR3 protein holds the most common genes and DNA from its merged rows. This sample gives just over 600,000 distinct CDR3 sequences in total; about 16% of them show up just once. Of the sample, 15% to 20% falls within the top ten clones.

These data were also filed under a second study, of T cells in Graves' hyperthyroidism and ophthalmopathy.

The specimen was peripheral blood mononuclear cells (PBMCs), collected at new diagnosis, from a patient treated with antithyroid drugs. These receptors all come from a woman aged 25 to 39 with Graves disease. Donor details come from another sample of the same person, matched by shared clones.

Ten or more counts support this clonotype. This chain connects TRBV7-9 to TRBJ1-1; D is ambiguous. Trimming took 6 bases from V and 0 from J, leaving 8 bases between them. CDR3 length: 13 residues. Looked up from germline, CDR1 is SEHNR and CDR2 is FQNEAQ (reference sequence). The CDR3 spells CASSYLMNTEAFF. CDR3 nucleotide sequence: TGTGCCAGCAGTTACCTTATGAACACTGAAGCTTTCTTT. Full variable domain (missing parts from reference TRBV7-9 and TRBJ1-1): DTGVSQNPRHKITKRGQNVTFRCDPISEHNRLYWYRQTLGQGPEFLTYFQNEAQLEKSRLLSDRFSAERPKGSFSTLEIQRTEQGDSAMYLCASSYLMNTEAFFGQGTRLTVV.

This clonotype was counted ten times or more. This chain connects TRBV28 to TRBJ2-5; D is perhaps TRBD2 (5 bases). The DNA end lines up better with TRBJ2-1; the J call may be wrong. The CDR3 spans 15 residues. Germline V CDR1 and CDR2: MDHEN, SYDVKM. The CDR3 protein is CASRTSVEEINEQFF. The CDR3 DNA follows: TGTGCCAGCAGGACGTCGGTGGAGGAGATCAATGAGCAGTTCTTC.

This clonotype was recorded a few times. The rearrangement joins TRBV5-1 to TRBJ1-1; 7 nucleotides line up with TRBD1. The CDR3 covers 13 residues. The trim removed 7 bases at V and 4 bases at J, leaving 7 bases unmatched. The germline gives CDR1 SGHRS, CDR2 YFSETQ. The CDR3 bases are TGCGCCAGCGCCTTGACAGGGACCACTGAAGCTTTCTTT. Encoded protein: CASALTGTTEAFF.

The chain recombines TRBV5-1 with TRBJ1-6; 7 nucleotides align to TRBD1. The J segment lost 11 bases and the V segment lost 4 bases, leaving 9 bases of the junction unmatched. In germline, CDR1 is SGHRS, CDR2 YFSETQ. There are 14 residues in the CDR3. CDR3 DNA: TGCGCCAGCAGCCCAGGACAGGAGAATCCACCCCTCCACTTT. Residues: CASSPGQENPPLHF.

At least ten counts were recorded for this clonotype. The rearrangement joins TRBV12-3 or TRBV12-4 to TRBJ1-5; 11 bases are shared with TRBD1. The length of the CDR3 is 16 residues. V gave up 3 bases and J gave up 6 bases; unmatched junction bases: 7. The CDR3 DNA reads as TGTGCCAGCAGTTTCGGGGACAGGGGGACTTTTCAGCCCCAGCATTTT. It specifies CASSFGDRGTFQPQHF.

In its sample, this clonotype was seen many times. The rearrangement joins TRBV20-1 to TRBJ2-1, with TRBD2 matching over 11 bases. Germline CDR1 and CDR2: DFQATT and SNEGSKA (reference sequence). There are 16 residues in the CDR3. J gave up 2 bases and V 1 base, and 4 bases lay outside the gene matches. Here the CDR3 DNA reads TGCAGTGCTAGAGTAGCGGGAGGGCGGGCCTACAATGAGCAGTTCTTC. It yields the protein CSARVAGGRAYNEQFF.

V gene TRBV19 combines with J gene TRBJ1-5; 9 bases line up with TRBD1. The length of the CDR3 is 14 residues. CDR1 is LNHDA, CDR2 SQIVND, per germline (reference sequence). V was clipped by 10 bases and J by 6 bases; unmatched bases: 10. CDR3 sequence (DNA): TGTGCCACGTGTCCGACAGGGGGTATTCAGCCCCAGCATTTT. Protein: CATCPTGGIQPQHF.

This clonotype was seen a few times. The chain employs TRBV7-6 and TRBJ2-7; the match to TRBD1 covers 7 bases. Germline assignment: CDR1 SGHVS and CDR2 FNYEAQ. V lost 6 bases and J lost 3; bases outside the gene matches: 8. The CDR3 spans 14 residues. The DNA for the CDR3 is TGTGCCAGCAGTGCCGGGACAGCACACTACGAGCAGTACTTC. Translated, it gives CASSAGTAHYEQYF.

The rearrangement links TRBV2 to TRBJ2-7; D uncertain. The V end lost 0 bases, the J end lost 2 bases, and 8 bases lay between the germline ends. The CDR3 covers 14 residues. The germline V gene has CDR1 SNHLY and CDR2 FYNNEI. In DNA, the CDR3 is TGTGCCAGCAGTGAAGCCGGCCGACCCTACGAGCAGTACTTC. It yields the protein CASSEAGRPYEQYF.

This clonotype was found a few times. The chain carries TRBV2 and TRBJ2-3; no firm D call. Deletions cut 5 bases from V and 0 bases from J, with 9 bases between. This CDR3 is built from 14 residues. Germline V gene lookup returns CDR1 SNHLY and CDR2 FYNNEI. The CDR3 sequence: CASSTLGSTDTQYF. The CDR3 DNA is TGTGCCAGCAGTACTCTAGGAAGCACAGATACGCAGTATTTT.

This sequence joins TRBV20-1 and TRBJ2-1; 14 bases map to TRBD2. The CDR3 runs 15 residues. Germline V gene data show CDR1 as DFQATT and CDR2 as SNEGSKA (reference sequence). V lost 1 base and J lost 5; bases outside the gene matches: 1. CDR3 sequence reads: CSARVGLAGDNEQFF. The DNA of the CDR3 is TGCAGTGCTAGAGTGGGACTAGCGGGGGACAATGAGCAGTTCTTC.

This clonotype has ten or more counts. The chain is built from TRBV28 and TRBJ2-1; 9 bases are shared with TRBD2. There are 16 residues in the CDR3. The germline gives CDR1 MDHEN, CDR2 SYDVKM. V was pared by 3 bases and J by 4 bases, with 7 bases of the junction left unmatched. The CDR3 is CASSFAGAGGYNEQFF. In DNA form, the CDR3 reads TGTGCCAGCAGTTTCGCGGGAGCGGGAGGATACAATGAGCAGTTCTTC.

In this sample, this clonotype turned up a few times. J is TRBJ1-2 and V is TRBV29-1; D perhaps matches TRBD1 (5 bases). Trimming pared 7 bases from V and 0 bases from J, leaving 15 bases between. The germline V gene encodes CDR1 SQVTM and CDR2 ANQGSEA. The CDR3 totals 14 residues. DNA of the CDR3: TGCAGCGCGCGTATATCAGGGACTAACTATGGCTACACCTTC. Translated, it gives CSARISGTNYGYTF.

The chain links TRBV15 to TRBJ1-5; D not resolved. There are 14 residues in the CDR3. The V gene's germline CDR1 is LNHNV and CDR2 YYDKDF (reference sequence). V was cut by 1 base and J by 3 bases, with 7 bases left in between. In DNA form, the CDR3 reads TGTGCCACCAGCAGAGGGGCCTTCAATCAGCCCCAGCATTTT. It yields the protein CATSRGAFNQPQHF.

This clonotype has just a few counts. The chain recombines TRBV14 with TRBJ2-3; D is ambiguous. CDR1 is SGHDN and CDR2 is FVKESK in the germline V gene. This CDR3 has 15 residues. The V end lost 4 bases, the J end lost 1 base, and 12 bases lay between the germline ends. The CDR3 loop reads CASSPRPPGTDTQYF. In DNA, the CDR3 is TGTGCCAGCAGCCCCCGCCCGCCTGGCACAGATACGCAGTATTTT.

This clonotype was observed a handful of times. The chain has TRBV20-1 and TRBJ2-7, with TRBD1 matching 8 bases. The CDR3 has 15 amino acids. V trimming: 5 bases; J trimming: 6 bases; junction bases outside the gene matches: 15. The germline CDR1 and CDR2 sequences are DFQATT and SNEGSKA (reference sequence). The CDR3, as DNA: TGCAGTGCTCGCCGCCCCGGGACAGGTTGGAGCGAGCAGTACTTC. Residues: CSARRPGTGWSEQYF.

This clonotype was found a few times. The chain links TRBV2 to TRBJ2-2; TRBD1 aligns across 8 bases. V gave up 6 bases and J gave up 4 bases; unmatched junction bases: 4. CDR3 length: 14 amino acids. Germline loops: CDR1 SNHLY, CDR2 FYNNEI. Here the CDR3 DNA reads TGTGCCAGCAGCATGGGACAGGCCACCGGGGAGCTGTTTTTT. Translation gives CASSMGQATGELFF.

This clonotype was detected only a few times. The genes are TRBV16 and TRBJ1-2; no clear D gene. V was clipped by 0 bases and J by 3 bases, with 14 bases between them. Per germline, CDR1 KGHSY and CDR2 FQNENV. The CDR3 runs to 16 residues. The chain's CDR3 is CASSQSVAENHYGYTF. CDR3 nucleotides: TGTGCCAGCAGCCAATCGGTAGCCGAAAACCACTATGGCTACACCTTC.

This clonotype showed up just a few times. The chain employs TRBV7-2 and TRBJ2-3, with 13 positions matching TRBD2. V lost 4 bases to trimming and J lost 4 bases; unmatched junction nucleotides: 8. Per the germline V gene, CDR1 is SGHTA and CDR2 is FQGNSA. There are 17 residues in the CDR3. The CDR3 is CASSSGLAGASADTQYF. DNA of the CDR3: TGTGCCAGCAGCTCAGGACTAGCGGGAGCCTCTGCAGATACGCAGTATTTT.

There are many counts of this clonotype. The CDR3 nucleotides are TGTGCCAGCAGTGGGCCATGGGGGACTGAAGCCCACGAGCAGTACTTC. This gives the protein CASSGPWGTEAHEQYF. V gene TRBV6-1 combines with J gene TRBJ2-7; a possible D gene is TRBD2 (6 bases). The CDR3 spans 16 residues. Trimming left V 4 bases short and J 5 bases short, with 21 bases between. Germline CDR1 reads MNHNS; CDR2 reads SASEGT.

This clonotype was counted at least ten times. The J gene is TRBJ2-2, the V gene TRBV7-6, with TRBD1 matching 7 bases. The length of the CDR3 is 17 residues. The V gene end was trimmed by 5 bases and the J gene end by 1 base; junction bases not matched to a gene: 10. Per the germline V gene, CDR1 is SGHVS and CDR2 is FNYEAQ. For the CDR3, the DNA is TGTGCCAGCAGCACAGACCGACAGGGCCAGAACACCGGGGAGCTGTTTTTT. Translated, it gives CASSTDRQGQNTGELFF.

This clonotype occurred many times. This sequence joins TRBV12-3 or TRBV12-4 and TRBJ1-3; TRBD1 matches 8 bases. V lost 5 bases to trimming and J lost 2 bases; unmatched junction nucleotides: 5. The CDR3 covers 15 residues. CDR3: CASSPVTGAGNTIYF. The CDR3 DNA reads TGTGCCAGCAGTCCGGTGACAGGGGCTGGAAACACCATATATTTT.

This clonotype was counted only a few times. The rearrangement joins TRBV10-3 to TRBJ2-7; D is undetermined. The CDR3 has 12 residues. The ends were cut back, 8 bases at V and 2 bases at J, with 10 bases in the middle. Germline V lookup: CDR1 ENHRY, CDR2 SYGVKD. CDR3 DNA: TGTGCCATCGGAGCAGCAACCTACGAGCAGTACTTC. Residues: CAIGAATYEQYF.

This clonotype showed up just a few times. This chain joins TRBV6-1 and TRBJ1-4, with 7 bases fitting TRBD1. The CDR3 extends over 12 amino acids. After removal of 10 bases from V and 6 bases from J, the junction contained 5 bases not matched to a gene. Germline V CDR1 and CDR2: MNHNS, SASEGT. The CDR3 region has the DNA TGTGCCACAGGGGGGCCTCATGAAAAACTGTTTTTT. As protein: CATGGPHEKLFF.

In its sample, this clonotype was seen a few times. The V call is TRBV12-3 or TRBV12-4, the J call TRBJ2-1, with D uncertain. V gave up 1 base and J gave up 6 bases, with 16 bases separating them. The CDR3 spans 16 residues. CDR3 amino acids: CASSLEVPWAPNEQFF. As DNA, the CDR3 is TGTGCCAGCAGTTTAGAGGTTCCATGGGCCCCCAATGAGCAGTTCTTC.

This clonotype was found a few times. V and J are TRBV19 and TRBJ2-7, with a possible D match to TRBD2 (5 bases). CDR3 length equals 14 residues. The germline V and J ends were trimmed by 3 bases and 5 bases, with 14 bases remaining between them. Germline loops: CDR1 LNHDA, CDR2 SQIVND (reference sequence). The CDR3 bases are TGTGCCAGTAGTATCACGGGAAGAAGGAACGAGCAGTACTTC. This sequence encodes CASSITGRRNEQYF. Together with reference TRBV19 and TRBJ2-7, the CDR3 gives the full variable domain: DGGITQSPKYLFRKEGQNVTLSCEQNLNHDAMYWYRQDPGQGLRLIYYSQIVNDFQKGDIAEGYSVSREKKESFPLTVTSAQKNPTAFYLCASSITGRRNEQYFGPGTRLTVT.